A single count supports the clone carrying this TCR beta chain. Its antigen remains unidentified. TCRdb's table, derived via immunoSEQ multiplex PCR, lists solely in-frame clones and lacks some. The sample holds roughly 1,800,000 clones, about 95% seen once. CDR1 is SGHVS and CDR2 is FQNEAQ in the germline V gene. The CDR3 is made up of 17 amino acids. The V gene lost 1 base and the J gene lost 0 bases, with 16 bases spanning the gap. The naive CD8 population came from CD45RO-negative cells selected for CCR7, without terminally differentiated effector memory CD45RA+ cells. This sample is part of a study of shared clonotypes between healthy human individuals. Study-wide results and limits: Naive subsets typically showed greater estimated richness than memory subsets.

The receptor was isolated from a man aged 18 to 30 in good health. Sequenced material: naive CD8+ T cells sorted from blood. The chain has TRBV7-8 and TRBJ2-7, with D perhaps assigned TRBD1 or TRBD2 (6 bases each). Here the CDR3 reads CASSLVVLGGPSYEQYF. The DNA of the CDR3 is TGTGCCAGCAGCTTAGTGGTGTTAGGGGGGCCCTCCTACGAGCAGTACTTC.